The rows below give T cell receptor beta chains drawn from one sample of a study of blood T cells in healthy people across ages. Using its own MiXCR run on the 5' RACE reads, TCRdb lists one record per CDR3 protein. There are around 940,000 distinct CDR3 sequences in the sample; just over 50% occur only once, and over 20% lies in the top ten. Sequenced: blood. These receptors were taken from a woman in her sixties or seventies in good health. Both conserved end residues are part of each CDR3. A D gene is named only where the DNA matches it firmly. The size of a clone is reported for some rows only, either as once, few or many, or as a class for expanded clones.

CDR3nt,CDR3aa,abundance,v_gene,d_gene,j_gene
TGTGCCAGCAGCTGGGCTACTAGCGGGAGGGACGAGCAGTACTTC,CASSWATSGRDEQYF,few,TRBV5-6,TRBD2,TRBJ2-7
TGCAGCGTATGGGGTGGGCGGGACATTCAGTACTTC,CSVWGGRDIQYF,few,TRBV29-1,-,TRBJ2-4
TGCGCCAGCAGCCGGGGGACGGGAGGGGGGAATGAGCAGTTCTTC,CASSRGTGGGNEQFF,-,TRBV4-3,TRBD2,TRBJ2-1
TGTGCCAGCAGCTCGCAACCGGCCGCGGGGGAGCAGTACTTC,CASSSQPAAGEQYF,-,TRBV7-2,-,TRBJ2-7
TGTGCCAGCAGTCCCTCAGAAGCTAACTATGGCTACACCTTC,CASSPSEANYGYTF,few,TRBV25-1,-,TRBJ1-2
TGTGCCAGCAGCGGTGTTGCGGAGCCAGATACGCAGTATTTT,CASSGVAEPDTQYF,-,TRBV7-6,-,TRBJ2-3
TGTGCCAGCAGTCACTACCCTACAGGGGGAGGCACAGATACGCAGTATTTT,CASSHYPTGGGTDTQYF,-,TRBV27,TRBD1,TRBJ2-3
TGTGCCAGCAGTCCGGGACTATCTTCCTACGAGCAGTACTTC,CASSPGLSSYEQYF,-,TRBV14,TRBD2,TRBJ2-7
TGTGCCAGCAGTGATCTGTTTCTCGCCGACTACGAGCAGTACTTC,CASSDLFLADYEQYF,-,TRBV2,-,TRBJ2-7
TGCGCCAGCATCCTACAGGGAGGACGAGAAGAGACCCAGTACTTC,CASILQGGREETQYF,-,TRBV5-1,-,TRBJ2-5
TGTGCCAGCAGCTTACTCCCTCCTATGACCCAGTACTTC,CASSLLPPMTQYF,-,TRBV7-9,-,TRBJ2-5
TGTGCCAGCAGTTTACAAGGAGAGGGGGGTGGTGGCTACACCTTC,CASSLQGEGGGGYTF,-,TRBV28,-,TRBJ1-2
TGCAGCGTTAGAGAGGGACAAAGCTCCTACAATGAGCAGTACTTC,CSVREGQSSYNEQYF,-,TRBV29-1,-,TRBJ2-7
TGTGCCAGCAGCGGAGCCAAAAACATTCAGTACTTC,CASSGAKNIQYF,many,TRBV25-1,-,TRBJ2-4
TGTGCCAGCAGCTTGCCAAGTAGGAACTACGAGCAGTACTTC,CASSLPSRNYEQYF,-,TRBV5-5,-,TRBJ2-7
TGTGCCAGCAGCTACGGGACTAGCGGTGAGCAGTACTTC,CASSYGTSGEQYF,many,TRBV3-1,TRBD2,TRBJ2-7
TGCAGTGCTACAACCGGGACTAGACCTTCGGATGAGCAGTTCTTC,CSATTGTRPSDEQFF,-,TRBV20-1,TRBD2,TRBJ2-1
TGTGCCAGCAGGCCTAGGCATTTATCCTACGAGCAGTACTTC,CASRPRHLSYEQYF,few,TRBV28,-,TRBJ2-7
TGTGCCAGCGGCCGACTTAGCTCCTACAATGAGCAGTTCTTC,CASGRLSSYNEQFF,-,TRBV27,-,TRBJ2-1
TGTGCCAGCAGTTGGGCAGGGGATTATGAAAAACTGTTTTTT,CASSWAGDYEKLFF,-,TRBV12-3/TRBV12-4,-,TRBJ1-4
TGTGCCAGCAGCGTAGAGACTAGCAGCGAGACCCAGTACTTC,CASSVETSSETQYF,-,TRBV9,TRBD2,TRBJ2-5
TGTGCCAGCAGAACTGCGGGACATAACTTAAATGAGCAGTTCTTC,CASRTAGHNLNEQFF,-,TRBV6-5,-,TRBJ2-1
TGTGCCAGCAACCTTGCTAGCGGGAACACCGGGGAGCTGTTTTTT,CASNLASGNTGELFF,once,TRBV2,TRBD2,TRBJ2-2
TGTGCCAGCAGTGAATTAACGGATTCCTACGAGCAGTACTTC,CASSELTDSYEQYF,few,TRBV25-1,-,TRBJ2-7
TGTGCCAGCAGTGTACTAGCGGGAGTGCGGGATACGCAGTATTTT,CASSVLAGVRDTQYF,-,TRBV12-3/TRBV12-4,TRBD2,TRBJ2-3
TGTGCCAGCAGAGTAGGGGTAAACACTGGAAACACCATATATTTT,CASRVGVNTGNTIYF,-,TRBV7-2,-,TRBJ1-3
TGCAGTGCTAGGGGTTTAAGCGCTGGGGCCAACGTCCTGACTTTC,CSARGLSAGANVLTF,-,TRBV20-1,-,TRBJ2-6
TGTGCCAGCAGTTACTGCGTCCTTAATGAAAAACTGTTTTTT,CASSYCVLNEKLFF,-,TRBV6-6,-,TRBJ1-4
TGCAGTGCTATCCCCAGGGGAGAGACCCAGTACTTC,CSAIPRGETQYF,few,TRBV20-1,-,TRBJ2-5
TGCAGCGTAGGTAGGGGGAACTCTAGGGCCAACGTCCTGACTTTC,CSVGRGNSRANVLTF,-,TRBV29-1,-,TRBJ2-6
TGTGCCAGCAGTTTTAAGGCGGGACCTATCCACAATGAGCAGTTCTTC,CASSFKAGPIHNEQFF,-,TRBV12-3/TRBV12-4,-,TRBJ2-1
TGTGCCAGCAGAGATGGGGCCCTAGCGGACAATGAGCAGTACTTC,CASRDGALADNEQYF,-,TRBV27,TRBD2,TRBJ2-7
TGCGCCAGCAGGAGGACTAGCGGGAGCAATGAGCAGTTCTTC,CASRRTSGSNEQFF,-,TRBV5-1,TRBD2,TRBJ2-1
TGTGCCAGCAGCTCGGGATTTGTGTACACTGAAGCTTTCTTT,CASSSGFVYTEAFF,-,TRBV7-2,-,TRBJ1-1
TGTGCCAGCAGTTTTACCATATTGGTACAGACCTACGAGCAGTACTTC,CASSFTILVQTYEQYF,few,TRBV7-3,-,TRBJ2-7
TGTGCCAGCGGCAATCCCTATGGCTACACCTTC,CASGNPYGYTF,-,TRBV28,-,TRBJ1-2
TGCAGCGTTGAGACAGCCACAGATACGCAGTATTTT,CSVETATDTQYF,-,TRBV29-1,-,TRBJ2-3
TGCGCCAGCAGCCAAGTTGTAAGGCTAGCGGGAGTCGGGACCGGGGAGCTGTTTTTT,CASSQVVRLAGVGTGELFF,-,TRBV4-1,TRBD2,TRBJ2-2
TGTGCCAGCAGCCAAACGATCTACGAGCGGTACTTC,CASSQTIYERYF,-,TRBV14,-,TRBJ2-5
TGTGCCAGCAGCTTCAATAGCGTCTCGCGATACGAGCAGTACTTC,CASSFNSVSRYEQYF,few,TRBV7-2,-,TRBJ2-7
TGTGCCAGCAGTTACTCGATATTATCTCTGTACGGGAGTCACGCAGATACGCAGTATTTT,CASSYSILSLYGSHADTQYF,-,TRBV6-5,-,TRBJ2-3
TGTGCCAGCGATAGGGGGACAGGGGTCTACGAGCAGTACTTC,CASDRGTGVYEQYF,once,TRBV28,TRBD1,TRBJ2-7
TGTGCCAGCAGCCAAAACTGGGAAGCCATTGAGCAGTACTTC,CASSQNWEAIEQYF,-,TRBV14,-,TRBJ2-5
TGTGCCAGCAGTTTGCCCAGGGGGCTCCAAGAGACCCAGTACTTC,CASSLPRGLQETQYF,-,TRBV28,TRBD1,TRBJ2-5
TGTGCCAGCAGCTTAAAATGGCAGGGAAAGGATGAGCAGTACTTC,CASSLKWQGKDEQYF,-,TRBV13,-,TRBJ2-4
TGTGCCAGCAGCCAGGGGATACGAGGGAAGTACTTC,CASSQGIRGKYF,-,TRBV14,-,TRBJ2-7
TGTGCCAGCTCACCGGGACAGGGGACGCAAGAGACCCAGTACTTC,CASSPGQGTQETQYF,-,TRBV18,TRBD1,TRBJ2-5
TGTGCCAGCAGCTTAGTGTCAAAAACCAGGGGAACTAACTATGGCTACACCTTC,CASSLVSKTRGTNYGYTF,-,TRBV7-9,-,TRBJ1-2
TGTGCCACCGCACGAAGAGGGCCAGAGCTAGGTGGGGCCAACGTCCTGACTTTC,CATARRGPELGGANVLTF,many,TRBV7-8,-,TRBJ2-6
TGTGCCACCTTAGCGGGAGGGCCCTACGAGCAGTACTTC,CATLAGGPYEQYF,-,TRBV6-2/TRBV6-3,TRBD2,TRBJ2-7
TGCAGCGGACTAGCCCATGACTACGAGCAGTACTTC,CSGLAHDYEQYF,-,TRBV29-1,TRBD2,TRBJ2-7
TGTGCCAGCAGGGACGGGAGTAGCAATGAGCAGTTCTTC,CASRDGSSNEQFF,-,TRBV7-3,-,TRBJ2-1
TGTGCCAGCAGCCAACCCCCCAGGGCCCAGTACTTC,CASSQPPRAQYF,-,TRBV3-1,-,TRBJ2-7